These 32 T cell receptor beta chains were all obtained from the same sample, sequenced in a study of blood T cells in healthy people across ages. For the second PCR, which ran for about 6 to 11 cycles, a sample-barcoded 5' primer and a J-beta primer mix were used. MiXCR was run by TCRdb on the 5' RACE reads, yielding one entry per CDR3 protein. The sample holds hundreds of thousands of distinct CDR3 sequences, around a quarter seen once. These data were also reused for a study on T cells of mothers and their children.

The sample comprised blood. The receptors shown here come from a boy aged 5-17 years in good health.

This clonotype was seen only a few times. V and J are TRBV14 and TRBJ2-5; D call uncertain. The DNA end is a closer match to TRBJ2-7, so the J assignment may be wrong. Germline V gene lookup returns CDR1 SGHDN and CDR2 FVKESK. The CDR3 covers 15 residues. This CDR3 reads CASSSSSRSSYEQYF. Here the CDR3 DNA reads TGTGCCAGCAGCTCCTCGTCCCGAAGCTCCTACGAGCAGTACTTC.

The V and J genes are TRBV24-1 and TRBJ2-5; 7 nucleotides align to TRBD1. Germline V gene data show CDR1 as KGHDR and CDR2 as SFDVKD. This CDR3 has 14 residues. V was clipped by 9 bases and J by 3 bases; unmatched bases: 9. The CDR3 protein is CATARQGLEETQYF. CDR3 nucleotide sequence: TGTGCCACCGCTAGACAGGGTTTAGAAGAGACCCAGTACTTC.

The chain combines TRBV14 with TRBJ2-5; 8 nucleotides match TRBD1. Per the germline V gene, CDR1 is SGHDN and CDR2 is FVKESK. Trimming cost V 4 bases and J 5 bases; bases outside gene matches: 9. This CDR3 is 15 amino acids long. The CDR3 nucleotides read TGTGCCAGCAGCCTCCTATGGACAGGGACGGAGACCCAGTACTTC. As protein: CASSLLWTGTETQYF.

In its sample, this clonotype was seen a few times. This chain uses TRBV5-4 with TRBJ2-7; a weak D match, TRBD1 (6 bases). Germline CDR1 SGHNT, CDR2 YYREEE (reference sequence). With 4 bases removed from V and 2 bases from J, the gap between germline ends came to 13 bases. The CDR3 has 14 residues. Written as DNA, the CDR3 is TGTGCCAGCAGCCTAAAGGGGGTCCCCTACGAGCAGTACTTC. Protein sequence: CASSLKGVPYEQYF.

This clonotype was observed at least ten times. J is TRBJ2-5 and V is TRBV2; tentative D call: TRBD2 (6 bases). Germline CDR1 and CDR2: SNHLY and FYNNEI. The CDR3 totals 16 residues. Trimming pared 6 bases from V and 0 bases from J, leaving 17 bases between. This CDR3 reads CASSPRASDYQETQYF. The CDR3 coding sequence is TGTGCCAGCAGCCCTAGGGCTAGCGACTACCAAGAGACCCAGTACTTC.

This chain connects TRBV5-1 to TRBJ1-4; 7 nucleotides agree with TRBD1. Germline loops: CDR1 SGHRS, CDR2 YFSETQ. The CDR3 is 17 amino acids. J was trimmed by 1 base and V by 1 base; bases with no gene match: 7. The CDR3 protein is CASSLKAGGRTNEKLFF. CDR3 nucleotides: TGCGCCAGCAGCTTGAAAGCAGGGGGGAGAACTAATGAAAAACTGTTTTTT.

The genes are TRBV3-1 and TRBJ1-3; D is possibly TRBD1 (5 bases). CDR3 size: 16 residues. Trimming removed 0 bases at V and 2 bases at J, with 11 bases between. Germline V gene sequence: CDR1 LGHDT, CDR2 YNNKEL (reference sequence). Here the CDR3 DNA reads TGTGCCAGCAGCCAAGATTCGACAGCTACTGGAAACACCATATATTTT. Its protein is CASSQDSTATGNTIYF.

The V and J genes are TRBV7-9 and TRBJ2-2, with TRBD1 matching over 9 bases. Trimming took 5 bases from V and 4 from J; bases not matched to a gene: 2. The CDR3 contains 14 residues. CDR1 and CDR2 (germline): SEHNR, FQNEAQ (reference sequence). The CDR3 DNA follows: TGTGCCAGCAGCCAACAGGGGGCCACCGGGGAGCTGTTTTTT. It specifies CASSQQGATGELFF.

This clonotype was detected a few times. The chain uses TRBV6-5 and TRBJ2-1; the D gene is possibly TRBD2 (6 bases). From germline, CDR1 is MNHEY and CDR2 SVGAGI. The CDR3 length is 14 residues. V was trimmed by 1 base and J by 6 bases, leaving 10 bases between them. CDR3 nucleotide sequence: TGTGCCAGCAGTTACTTTACTAGCCCCAATGAGCAGTTCTTC. Encoded protein: CASSYFTSPNEQFF.

This clonotype was picked up a small number of times. The J gene is TRBJ2-2, the V gene TRBV11-2, with D maybe TRBD2 (6 bases). From germline, CDR1 is SGHAT and CDR2 FQNNGV. This CDR3 is 15 amino acids long. V dropped 8 bases and J dropped 2 bases, with 15 bases sitting between them. The CDR3 reads CASRPGGFNTGELFF. DNA for the CDR3: TGTGCCAGCCGCCCCGGAGGGTTCAACACCGGGGAGCTGTTTTTT.

The CDR3 nucleotides read TGTGCCAGCAGCTTAGTGGCACGGGATACGCAGTATTTT. It translates to CASSLVARDTQYF. This chain joins TRBV7-2 and TRBJ2-3; D unclear. The CDR3 sequence is 13 residues long. Germline V gene lookup returns CDR1 SGHTA and CDR2 FQGNSA. Trimming removed 1 base at V and 6 bases at J, with 8 bases between.

The chain links TRBV29-1 to TRBJ2-5; the match to TRBD1 covers 10 bases. CDR3 length: 13 residues. Germline CDR1 SQVTM, CDR2 ANQGSEA. V lost 8 bases to trimming and J lost 5 bases; unmatched junction nucleotides: 8. The CDR3 loop reads CSFRQGARETQYF. CDR3 DNA sequence: TGCAGCTTTCGACAGGGGGCCAGGGAGACCCAGTACTTC. The full variable domain, rest sourced from reference TRBV29-1 and TRBJ2-5, is SAVISQKPSRDICQRGTSLTIQCQVDSQVTMMFWYRQQPGQSLTLIATANQGSEATYESGFVIDKFPISRPNLTFSTLTVSNMSPEDSSIYLCSFRQGARETQYFGPGTRLLVL.

The chain joins TRBV11-2 to TRBJ2-7, with D possibly being TRBD1 (7 bases). V lost 1 base, J lost 6 bases, and 10 bases lay in between. Germline V gene sequence: CDR1 SGHAT, CDR2 FQNNGV. CDR3 length: 13 residues. CDR3 sequence: CASSLGRGREQYF. The DNA of the CDR3 is TGTGCCAGCAGCTTAGGGAGGGGGCGCGAGCAGTACTTC.

This clonotype has only a few counts. The genes are TRBV5-5 and TRBJ2-7; D may correspond to TRBD1 or TRBD2 (7 bases each). The CDR3 has 13 amino acids. CDR1 is SGHKS and CDR2 is YYEKEE in the germline V gene (reference sequence). Trimming took 4 bases from V and 10 from J, leaving 18 bases between them. CDR3 bases: TGTGCCAGCAGCCAGGCGACAGGGAGGGTACAGTACTTC. Protein: CASSQATGRVQYF.

This clonotype appeared a few times. The J gene is TRBJ2-7, the V gene TRBV3-1; 13 bases map to TRBD2. CDR3 size: 15 residues. With V trimmed by 3 bases and J by 7 bases, 6 bases remained unmatched. Germline loops: CDR1 LGHDT, CDR2 YNNKEL (reference sequence). The CDR3 is CASSQGLAGLGEQYF. The CDR3 DNA sequence: TGTGCCAGCAGCCAGGGACTAGCGGGACTGGGGGAGCAGTACTTC.

The table lists this clonotype with a few counts. This chain links TRBV5-1 with TRBJ2-5, with D possibly being TRBD1 (6 bases). V was pared by 7 bases and J by 2 bases, with 21 bases between. Germline CDR1 SGHRS, CDR2 YFSETQ. The CDR3 runs 16 residues. CDR3 sequence: CASGGAGDNWQETQYF. Written as DNA, the CDR3 is TGCGCCAGCGGCGGTGCAGGGGACAACTGGCAAGAGACCCAGTACTTC.

The sample holds a few counts of this clonotype. V is TRBV20-1 and J is TRBJ1-5, with 8 bases lining up with TRBD1. CDR1 and CDR2 from the germline V gene are DFQATT and SNEGSKA (reference sequence). After removal of 1 base from V and 3 bases from J, the junction contained 5 bases not matched to a gene. This CDR3 region has 15 residues. The chain's CDR3 is CSARATGALNQPQHF. CDR3 bases: TGCAGTGCTAGAGCGACAGGGGCCCTCAATCAGCCCCAGCATTTT.

The gene calls are TRBV7-9 and TRBJ2-5; the D gene is possibly TRBD1 (6 bases). V gave up 1 base and J gave up 1 base, with 13 bases separating them. Germline V lookup: CDR1 SEHNR, CDR2 FQNEAQ (reference sequence). This CDR3 has 16 amino acids. In DNA form, the CDR3 reads TGTGCCAGCAGCTTAGACAGGGACGCCCGCCAAGAGACCCAGTACTTC. Its translation is CASSLDRDARQETQYF.

This rearrangement joins TRBV24-1 to TRBJ1-2; 9 bases line up with TRBD1. V shed 2 bases, J shed 2 bases, and the junction held 5 bases outside the gene matches. This CDR3 comprises 16 residues. Germline assignment: CDR1 KGHDR and CDR2 SFDVKD. CDR3 bases: TGTGCCACCAGTGATTCCGGGACAGGGTTCAACTATGGCTACACCTTC. As protein: CATSDSGTGFNYGYTF.

This clonotype was counted between two and nine times. The gene calls are TRBV6-5 and TRBJ2-5, with 10 bases aligning to TRBD1. The end of the DNA fits TRBJ2-1 better, so the J call may be wrong. Germline V gene sequence: CDR1 MNHEY, CDR2 SVGAGI. CDR3 length equals 13 residues. The CDR3 DNA is TGTGCCAGCTGCAGACAGGGGGCAAATGAGCAGTTCTTC. Amino acids: CASCRQGANEQFF.

This clonotype was seen a handful of times. The chain combines TRBV27 with TRBJ2-5, with D possibly TRBD2 on 6 matching bases. The V and J ends lost 3 bases and 5 bases respectively, with 10 bases between them. Germline loops: CDR1 MNHEY, CDR2 SMNVEV (reference sequence). The CDR3 spans 13 residues. CDR3 DNA sequence: TGTGCCAGCAGTTTGTCGGGGGACGAGACCCAGTACTTC. Its translation: CASSLSGDETQYF.

V and J are TRBV3-1 and TRBJ2-5; 8 nucleotides agree with TRBD2. With the DNA end fitting TRBJ2-1 better, the J assignment may be wrong. This CDR3 spans 16 amino acids. Germline V gene lookup returns CDR1 LGHDT and CDR2 YNNKEL (reference sequence). This CDR3 is CASSQTGSGKYHEQFF. For the CDR3, the DNA is TGTGCCAGCAGCCAAACGGGTAGCGGGAAGTACCATGAGCAGTTCTTC.

The V gene is TRBV7-4, the J gene TRBJ2-3, with D possibly TRBD2 on 5 matching bases. V lost 5 bases and J 5 bases, leaving 11 bases between the germline ends. Per the germline V gene, CDR1 is SGHVT and CDR2 is SQSDAQ. The CDR3 loop spans 13 amino acids. CDR3 residues: CASSHRLKDTQYF. In nucleotides, the CDR3 is TGTGCCAGCAGCCATAGACTAAAAGATACGCAGTATTTT. Based on the CDR3 plus reference TRBV7-4 and TRBJ2-3, the full variable domain is GAGVSQSPRYKVAKRGRDVALRCDSISGHVTLYWYRQTLGQGSEVLTYSQSDAQRDKSGRPSGRFSAERPERSVSTLKIQRTEQGDSAVYLCASSHRLKDTQYFGPGTRLTVL.

This clonotype came up a few times. The gene calls are TRBV20-1 and TRBJ2-1; D call uncertain. Trimming pared 6 bases from V and 4 bases from J, leaving 16 bases between. Germline CDR1 reads DFQATT; CDR2 reads SNEGSKA (reference sequence). The CDR3 runs 14 residues. CDR3 in amino acids: CSATDEIEYNEQFF. CDR3 bases: TGCAGTGCCACGGACGAGATAGAATACAATGAGCAGTTCTTC.

The chain employs TRBV28 and TRBJ2-7, with D perhaps being TRBD1 or TRBD2 (5 bases each). Trimming took 3 bases from V and 6 from J, leaving 9 bases between them. The CDR3 length is 12 residues. Germline V gene lookup returns CDR1 MDHEN and CDR2 SYDVKM. The CDR3 DNA follows: TGTGCCAGCAGTTTCTTCGGGGCCGAGCAGTACTTC. Its protein is CASSFFGAEQYF.

The V gene is TRBV7-2, the J gene TRBJ2-5; tentative D call: TRBD1 (6 bases). Germline CDR1 reads SGHTA; CDR2 reads FQGNSA. V was cut by 3 bases and J by 10 bases, with 18 bases left in between. The CDR3 is 14 residues long. This chain's CDR3 is CASSFGTRYGDQYF. For the CDR3, the DNA is TGTGCCAGCAGCTTTGGGACACGGTACGGGGACCAGTACTTC.

The rearrangement links TRBV15 to TRBJ2-7; D is unresolved. The CDR3 length is 14 residues. Germline CDR1 and CDR2: LNHNV and YYDKDF (reference sequence). The V gene lost 0 bases and the J gene lost 2 bases, with 8 bases spanning the gap. This chain's CDR3 is CATSREDGTYEQYF. The CDR3, as DNA: TGTGCCACCAGCAGAGAGGATGGAACCTACGAGCAGTACTTC.

This clonotype turned up a few times. The genes are TRBV29-1 and TRBJ1-1; possible D gene TRBD1, 5 bases. Trimming left V 5 bases short and J 6 bases short, with 10 bases between. From germline, CDR1 is SQVTM and CDR2 ANQGSEA. CDR3 length equals 11 residues. The CDR3 nucleotides are TGCAGCGTTACACAGGCCCCTGAAGCTTTCTTT. Translation gives CSVTQAPEAFF.

The J gene is TRBJ2-7, the V gene TRBV2, with TRBD2 matching over 7 bases. The CDR3 loop spans 14 amino acids. Per germline, CDR1 SNHLY and CDR2 FYNNEI. The J segment lost 3 bases and the V segment lost 8 bases, leaving 10 bases of the junction unmatched. The CDR3 sequence is CASYQETSFYEQYF. CDR3 in DNA: TGTGCCAGCTATCAGGAGACTAGCTTCTACGAGCAGTACTTC.

There are a few counts of this clonotype. The rearrangement joins TRBV5-1 to TRBJ2-2; 9 bases are shared with TRBD1. The CDR3 consists of 15 residues. The junction had 8 bases not matched to a gene; V was cut back by 5 bases and J by 6 bases. The germline CDR1 and CDR2 sequences are SGHRS and YFSETQ. The DNA for the CDR3 is TGCGCCAGCAGTTCCGGGACAGGGATCTCCGGGGAGCTGTTTTTT. This encodes CASSSGTGISGELFF.

This clonotype was detected a few times. The genes are TRBV7-2 and TRBJ2-2; possible D gene TRBD2, 6 bases. Germline assignment: CDR1 SGHTA and CDR2 FQGNSA. This CDR3 is built from 15 residues. The germline V and J ends were trimmed by 8 bases and 4 bases, with 17 bases remaining between them. The CDR3 is CASRAGGAGTGELFF. CDR3 DNA: TGTGCCAGCCGCGCGGGCGGGGCGGGCACCGGGGAGCTGTTTTTT.

To note about this clonotype: The junction departs from the called germline gene at one end, perhaps through a read error. V gene TRBV29-1 combines with J gene TRBJ1-5; TRBD1 agrees at 9 bases. Germline lookup yields CDR1 SQVTM and CDR2 ANQGSEA. This CDR3 spans 13 amino acids. CDR3 sequence: CSVGQGSYQPQHF. The DNA for the CDR3 is TGCAGCGTGGGACAGGGTAGCTATCAGCCCCAGCATTTT.